What follows are 18 T cell receptor beta chains derived from one specimen sequenced in a study of blood T cell repertoires in COVID-19. Data came from immunoSEQ multiplex PCR; TCRdb stores just in-frame clones and leaves some out. The repertoire holds about 81,000 clones, with about 89% as singletons. Material: peripheral blood. The origin of the receptors is a man in his sixties or seventies with active or convalescent COVID-19.

V usage is TRBV6-2 or TRBV6-3 and J usage is TRBJ2-7; 11 positions agree with TRBD1. Trimming cost V 4 bases and J 9 bases; bases outside gene matches: 11. CDR3 size: 15 residues. Germline assignment: CDR1 MNHEY and CDR2 SVGEGT. The CDR3 sequence: CASSFSGTGGSGQYF. In DNA form, the CDR3 reads TGTGCCAGCAGTTTCTCCGGGACAGGGGGAAGTGGGCAGTACTTC.

The V gene is TRBV18, the J gene TRBJ2-5, with TRBD2 identical over 9 bases. The CDR3 spans 15 residues. V lost 3 bases and J lost 5; bases outside the gene matches: 7. Per the germline V gene, CDR1 is KGHSH and CDR2 is LQKENI. Written as DNA, the CDR3 is TGTGCCAGCTCACCGCGGGGGGGCGAAAGGGAGACCCAGTACTTC. Translation gives CASSPRGGERETQYF.

This chain links TRBV2 with TRBJ1-5; D gene unclear. Trimming removed 4 bases at V and 6 bases at J, with 7 bases between. Germline V CDR1 and CDR2: SNHLY, FYNNEI. This CDR3 comprises 12 residues. CDR3 sequence: CASSGASQPQHF. CDR3 DNA sequence: TGTGCCAGCAGTGGGGCGAGTCAGCCCCAGCATTTT.

V gene TRBV5-1 combines with J gene TRBJ1-1; a possible D gene is TRBD1 (5 bases). The ends were cut back, 4 bases at V and 0 bases at J, with 16 bases in the middle. CDR1 is SGHRS and CDR2 is YFSETQ in the germline V gene. This CDR3 spans 16 amino acids. CDR3 sequence: CASSLKTANLNTEAFF. CDR3 in DNA: TGCGCCAGCAGCCTGAAGACAGCAAATCTGAACACTGAAGCTTTCTTT. The variable domain in full, completed from reference TRBV5-1 and TRBJ1-1, reads KAGVTQTPRYLIKTRGQQVTLSCSPISGHRSVSWYQQTPGQGLQFLFEYFSETQRNKGNFPGRFSGRQFSNSRSEMNVSTLELGDSALYLCASSLKTANLNTEAFFGQGTRLTVV.

J is TRBJ1-5 and V is TRBV7-9, with 8 nucleotides matching TRBD1. This CDR3 is built from 14 residues. The V gene's germline CDR1 is SEHNR and CDR2 FQNEAQ (reference sequence). Trimming cost V 5 bases and J 4 bases; bases outside gene matches: 4. CDR3 bases: TGTGCCAGCAGCAAAGGGACAGGAAATCAGCCCCAGCATTTT. Protein product: CASSKGTGNQPQHF.

The chain links TRBV30 to TRBJ1-6, with a possible D match to TRBD1 (5 bases). The V end was cut by 7 bases, the J end by 9 bases, with 16 bases between. This CDR3 has 13 amino acids. The germline V gene encodes CDR1 GTSNPN and CDR2 SVGIG (reference sequence). In nucleotides, the CDR3 is TGTGCCTTTGCGACAGCTAGCGTTTCACCCCTCCACTTT. Residues: CAFATASVSPLHF.

CDR3 residues: CAWSALGGLDTEAFF. CDR3 DNA sequence: TGTGCCTGGAGTGCCCTGGGGGGTTTGGACACTGAAGCTTTCTTT. This chain joins TRBV30 and TRBJ1-1; D may be TRBD1 (5 bases). This CDR3 has 15 amino acids. The germline V and J ends were trimmed by 1 base and 3 bases, with 15 bases remaining between them. Germline V gene sequence: CDR1 GTSNPN, CDR2 SVGIG (reference sequence).

The rearrangement links TRBV6-2 or TRBV6-3 to TRBJ2-7; the D gene is possibly TRBD1 (5 bases). CDR3 length equals 13 residues. Trimming shortened V by 5 bases and J by 3 bases, and 11 bases separated the two germline ends. CDR1 is MNHEY and CDR2 is SVGEGT in the germline V gene. The CDR3 sequence: CASSKTVGYEQYF. CDR3 in DNA: TGTGCCAGCAGTAAGACAGTCGGCTACGAGCAGTACTTC.

The V gene is TRBV7-9, the J gene TRBJ1-6; D possibly corresponds to TRBD1 (5 bases). The CDR3 totals 15 residues. Germline V gives CDR1 SEHNR, CDR2 FQNEAQ (reference sequence). The ends were cut back, 6 bases at V and 10 bases at J, with 19 bases in the middle. CDR3 loop: CASRSSRGEGSPLHF. CDR3 DNA sequence: TGTGCCAGCAGGTCAAGTCGGGGGGAAGGCTCACCCCTCCACTTT.

The chain is built from TRBV7-6 and TRBJ2-5; a weak D match, TRBD1 (6 bases). Per germline, CDR1 SGHVS and CDR2 FNYEAQ. The CDR3 contains 14 residues. With 4 bases removed from V and 5 bases from J, the gap between germline ends came to 14 bases. The CDR3 loop reads CASSSARTAETQYF. The CDR3 DNA reads as TGTGCCAGCAGCTCTGCCCGGACAGCGGAGACCCAGTACTTC.

The genes are TRBV19 and TRBJ1-5, with D unclear. The CDR3 length is 12 residues. The germline gives CDR1 LNHDA, CDR2 SQIVND (reference sequence). V was clipped by 1 base and J by 4 bases, with 2 bases between them. This chain's CDR3 is CASSIANQPQHF. For the CDR3, the DNA is TGTGCCAGTAGTATAGCGAATCAGCCCCAGCATTTT.

This chain connects TRBV5-6 to TRBJ1-2; TRBD1 agrees at 11 bases. CDR3 length: 15 residues. The trim removed 0 bases at V and 6 bases at J, leaving 4 bases unmatched. Germline CDR1 is SGHDT and CDR2 is YYEEEE. The CDR3 bases are TGTGCCAGCAGCTTGGGGACAGGGGGCCCGAATGGCTACACCTTC. Protein product: CASSLGTGGPNGYTF.

This clone was detected only once. The V and J genes are TRBV15 and TRBJ1-5; D remains unclear. The CDR3 is 15 residues long. Per the germline V gene, CDR1 is LNHNV and CDR2 is YYDKDF (reference sequence). V was clipped by 1 base and J by 1 base, with 8 bases between them. The CDR3 sequence is CATSRGHKSNQPQHF. CDR3 DNA: TGTGCCACCAGCAGAGGACATAAGAGCAATCAGCCCCAGCATTTT.

CDR3 loop: CASSGGTGHNSPLHF. In DNA, the CDR3 is TGTGCCAGCAGCGGGGGGACAGGGCATAATTCACCCCTCCACTTT. V gene TRBV7-6 combines with J gene TRBJ1-6; TRBD1 matches at 9 bases. The CDR3 has 15 residues. V trimming: 5 bases; J trimming: 5 bases; junction bases outside the gene matches: 4. From germline, CDR1 is SGHVS and CDR2 FNYEAQ.

The chain is built from TRBV7-2 and TRBJ2-2, with D possibly TRBD1 on 6 matching bases. The CDR3 covers 14 residues. Trimming took off 6 bases at V and 5 bases at J, with 13 bases between the two ends. The V gene's germline CDR1 is SGHTA and CDR2 FQGNSA. The CDR3 nucleotides read TGTGCCAGCAGACCAGGGGTCTGGACCGGGGAGCTGTTTTTT. Residues: CASRPGVWTGELFF.

This rearrangement joins TRBV2 to TRBJ1-2; 8 bases line up with TRBD1. In germline, CDR1 is SNHLY, CDR2 FYNNEI. CDR3 length: 15 residues. Germline trimming cut 1 base from V and 2 bases from J; bases unmatched to any gene: 3. The CDR3 here is CASSEVRTGNYGYTF. CDR3 DNA sequence: TGTGCCAGCAGTGAAGTGAGGACAGGGAACTATGGCTACACCTTC.

The chain couples TRBV5-1 to TRBJ1-4; D is uncertain. V was clipped by 4 bases and J by 0 bases, with 7 bases between them. This CDR3 comprises 14 residues. CDR1 and CDR2 (germline): SGHRS, YFSETQ. The CDR3 DNA follows: TGCGCCAGCAGCGCGCAATCAACTAATGAAAAACTGTTTTTT. It is translated as CASSAQSTNEKLFF.

The chain uses TRBV7-9 and TRBJ1-2; no clear D. Germline CDR1 SEHNR, CDR2 FQNEAQ (reference sequence). The CDR3 is made up of 15 amino acids. The V end lost 3 bases, the J end lost 0 bases, and 11 bases lay between the germline ends. CDR3 bases: TGTGCCAGCAGCTTGGTTCGCGTCCCTAACTATGGCTACACCTTC. Translation: CASSLVRVPNYGYTF.